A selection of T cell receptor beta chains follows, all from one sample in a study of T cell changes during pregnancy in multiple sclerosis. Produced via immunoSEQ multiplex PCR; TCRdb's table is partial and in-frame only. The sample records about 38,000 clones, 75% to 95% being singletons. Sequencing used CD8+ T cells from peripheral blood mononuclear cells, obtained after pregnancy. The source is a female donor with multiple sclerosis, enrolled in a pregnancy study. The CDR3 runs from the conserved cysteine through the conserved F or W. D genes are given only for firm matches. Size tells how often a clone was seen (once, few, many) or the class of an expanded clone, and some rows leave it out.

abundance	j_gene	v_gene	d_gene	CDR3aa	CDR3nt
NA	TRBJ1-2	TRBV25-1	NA	CASSGTDYGYTF	TGTGCCAGCAGTGGGACAGACTATGGCTACACCTTC
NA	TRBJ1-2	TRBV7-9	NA	CASSLGGSGGGYGYTF	TGTGCCAGCAGCTTAGGTGGCTCGGGTGGAGGCTATGGCTACACCTTC
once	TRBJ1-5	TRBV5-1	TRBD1	CASSPTGWNQPQHF	TGCGCCAGCAGCCCGACAGGGTGGAATCAGCCCCAGCATTTT
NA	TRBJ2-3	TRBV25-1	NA	CASSEFVGPNTQYF	TGTGCCAGCAGTGAATTTGTTGGGCCAAATACGCAGTATTTT
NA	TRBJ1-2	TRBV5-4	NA	CASSRFGQRDGYTF	TGTGCCAGCAGCCGCTTCGGACAGAGAGATGGCTACACCTTC
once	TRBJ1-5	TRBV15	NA	CATRSTGTNQPQHF	TGTGCCACCAGGTCAACAGGGACCAATCAGCCCCAGCATTTT
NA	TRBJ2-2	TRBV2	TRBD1	CASSEAGTGVWDTGELFF	TGTGCCAGCAGTGAAGCTGGGACAGGGGTATGGGACACCGGGGAGCTGTTTTTT
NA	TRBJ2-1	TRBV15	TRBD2	CATSRSLAGVGNEQFF	TGTGCCACCAGCAGATCCCTAGCGGGAGTTGGGAATGAGCAGTTCTTC
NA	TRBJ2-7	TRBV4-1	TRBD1	CASSNRDRDSYEQYF	TGCGCCAGCAGCAACCGGGACAGAGATTCCTACGAGCAGTACTTC
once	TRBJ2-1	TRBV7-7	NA	CASRQGDSPFDEQFF	TGTGCCAGCAGGCAGGGGGACTCCCCCTTCGATGAGCAGTTCTTC
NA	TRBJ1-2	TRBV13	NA	CASSLAAEELLVGYTF	TGTGCCAGCAGCTTAGCGGCGGAGGAACTTTTAGTTGGCTACACCTTC
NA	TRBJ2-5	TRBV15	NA	CATSRSQGDQETQYF	TGTGCCACCAGCAGATCACAGGGCGACCAAGAGACCCAGTACTTC
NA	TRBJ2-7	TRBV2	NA	CASSRGYEQYF	TGTGCCAGTTCGCGGGGCTACGAGCAGTACTTC